This T cell receptor beta chain was retrieved from a study of memory B cells and T cells in multiple sclerosis. The V gene's germline CDR1 is MNHEY and CDR2 SVGAGI. The germline V and J ends were trimmed by 8 bases and 10 bases, with 13 bases remaining between them. CDR3 length: 11 residues. A word on this clone: Its antigen is unidentified.

Separate sequencing covered autoproliferating (CFSE-dim) and non-proliferating (CFSE-high) T cells from stimulus-free culture. Roughly 5x10^7 CFSE-labeled PBMCs were cultured 7 to 8 days unstimulated, then replicate wells were pooled. The method was immunoSEQ multiplex PCR; TCRdb's version includes in-frame clones alone and lacks a portion of them. Here the sample spans 9,000 to 15,000 clones, roughly four fifths being singletons. The chain recombines TRBV6-5 with TRBJ2-3; D possibly corresponds to TRBD1 (5 bases). The specimen sequenced was PBMCs from blood kept in culture. The sequence derives from a human donor with multiple sclerosis. Here the CDR3 reads CASGPGMPQYF. Here the CDR3 DNA reads TGTGCCAGCGGACCAGGGATGCCGCAGTATTTT.